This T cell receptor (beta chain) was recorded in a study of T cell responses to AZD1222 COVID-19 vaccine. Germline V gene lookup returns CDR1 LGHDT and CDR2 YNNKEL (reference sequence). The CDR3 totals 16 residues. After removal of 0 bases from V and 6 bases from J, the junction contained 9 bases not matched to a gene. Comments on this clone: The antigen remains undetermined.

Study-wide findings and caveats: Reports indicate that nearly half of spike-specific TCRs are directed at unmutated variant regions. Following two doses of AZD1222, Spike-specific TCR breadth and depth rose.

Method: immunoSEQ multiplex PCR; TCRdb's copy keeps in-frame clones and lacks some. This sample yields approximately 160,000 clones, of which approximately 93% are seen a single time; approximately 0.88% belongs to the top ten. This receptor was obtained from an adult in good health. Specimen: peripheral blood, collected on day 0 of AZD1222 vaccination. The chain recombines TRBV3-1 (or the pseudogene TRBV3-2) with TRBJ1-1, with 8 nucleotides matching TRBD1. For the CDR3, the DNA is TGTGCCAGCAGCCAAGAGGGCAGGGGGCGTTTCGCTGAAGCTTTCTTT. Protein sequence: CASSQEGRGRFAEAFF.